This T cell receptor (beta chain) was recorded in a study of OX40 agonist ivuxolimab in advanced cancers. Broadly, across the study: Ivuxolimab was a fully human IgG2 agonistic monoclonal antibody targeting the costimulatory receptor OX40 (CD134). Intravenous ivuxolimab was administered to patients every 2 weeks at six dose levels: 0.01, 0.1, 0.3, 1.5, 3 and 10 mg/kg. Among the roughly 50 dose-escalation patients, some 19 had hepatocellular carcinoma, around 15 melanoma, 9 renal cell carcinoma and 9 head and neck cancer. The dose-escalation cohort was approximately 83% male with a mean age of roughly 62 years, ranging from roughly 23 to 85. Patients were allowed to have had prior anti-PD-1, anti-PD-L1 or anti-CTLA-4 therapy, and 40% of the dose-escalation patients had previously received checkpoint inhibitors. Partial responses were achieved by three dose-escalation patients, of whom one had hepatocellular carcinoma and two had cutaneous melanoma. The point of sequencing TCRbeta in the periphery was to test whether ivuxolimab changed TCR sequence diversity and drove clonal T-cell expansion. The paper reports the monotherapy dose-escalation portion (N of about 50 patients) of the phase I ivuxolimab trial. Here is what the overall study found, with its caveats: At doses of 0.1 to 3.0 mg/kg, clonal expansion of both CD4+ and CD8+ T cells in blood was seen between baseline and week 6. On average, CD8+ T cells showed more expanded clones than CD4+ T cells after ivuxolimab. In the 0.1-3.0 mg/kg groups, partial responders had among the lowest normalized peripheral clonal expansion, particularly in CD8+ T cells. The antigen specificity of the clonally expanded peripheral T cells was not determined. Low levels of normalized T-cell clonal expansion were also seen in some patients who did not respond.

Patients with autoimmune disease history or receiving systemic immunosuppression were excluded from the trial. Peripheral blood for TCR sequencing was drawn from every dose cohort at baseline, at cycle 4 day 1 and at cycle 7 day 1. The samples were taken from a phase I, first-in-human, multicenter, open-label dose-escalation trial of ivuxolimab. Adults with locally advanced or metastatic melanoma, renal cell carcinoma, hepatocellular carcinoma or head and neck squamous cell carcinoma were enrolled in the trial. Before TCR sequencing, CD4+ T cells and CD8+ T cells were sorted from peripheral blood as separate populations. With respect to this clone: Its binding antigen is unknown. No much larger clone exists at a distance of one base, and base qualities are not known.

Taken from cysteine to phenylalanine, the CDR3 has 14 residues. The read is trimmed to its CDR3 DNA, 42 bases read in frame from base 1. CDR1 and CDR2 (SGDLS, YYNGEE) derive from the germline V gene. V lost 3 bases and J lost 5 bases, and the count of bases not matched to a germline gene is 4. To sequence the TCRbeta CDR3 region, genomic DNA was isolated from the sorted cells. The immunoSEQ Assay was used for sequencing of TCRbeta CDR3 regions. TCRdb stores this immuneACCESS table with in-frame sequences only. Part of the clones is absent; in the studies checked, under half of the shortfall reflects unresolved V genes, and no reason is known for the rest. The sample data list 45,000 to 55,000 clones, and 70% to 90% of these were observed just once. The ten most abundant clones make up 0.55% to 0.65% of the sample.

This specimen consisted of CD4+ or CD8+ T cells sorted from blood, obtained in a trial of the OX40 agonist ivuxolimab. The receptor chain draws on TRBV9 and TRBJ1-5; TRBD1 lines up with 8 middle nucleotides. This clonotype originated in an adult with an advanced solid tumor such as melanoma, head and neck, liver or kidney cancer. In nucleotide form, the sequence is TGTGCCAGCAGCGACGGGACAGGAGATCAGCCCCAGCATTTT. It translates as CASSDGTGDQPQHF.